What follows is one T cell receptor (beta chain) and its context. These data are taken from a study of blood T cell repertoires in COVID-19. Assay used: immunoSEQ multiplex PCR; TCRdb lists only in-frame clones, some missing. The sample consists of around 200,000 clones, about 86% of them appearing once. The CDR3 is 13 amino acids. V trimming: 5 bases; J trimming: 6 bases; junction bases outside the gene matches: 7. CDR1 MNHEY and CDR2 SMNVEV come from the germline V gene (reference sequence). This TCR was recovered from a woman in her twenties or thirties who had been exposed to COVID-19. This chain connects TRBV27 to TRBJ2-7; 7 positions agree with TRBD1. The material sequenced was PBMCs or T cells enriched from blood (not recorded which). The CDR3 nucleotides are TGTGCCAGCAGTGCGACAACAGGGGTCGAGCAGTACTTC. Amino acids: CASSATTGVEQYF.